This T cell receptor beta chain was sequenced during a study of CD8+ T cells in alopecia areata (dated by TCRdb to the late 2010s). Some background on the complete study: Treated patients were enrolled in an open-label pilot trial of oral tofacitinib at 5 to 10 mg twice daily for moderate-to-severe alopecia areata. Tofacitinib was given for 6 to 18 months, followed by 6 months of follow-up off drug to assess delayed response and recurrence. High-throughput TCRbeta sequencing was used to examine T cell clonal expansion in alopecia areata in both the C3H/HeJ mouse model and human patients. In humans, TCRbeta sequencing was performed on scalp tissue and on sorted CD4+ and CD8+ peripheral blood T cells from healthy controls and from patients with patchy or totalis/universalis alopecia areata. Tofacitinib-treated patients had biopsies at baseline and at 4 and 24 weeks of treatment, with a later scalp biopsy in several patients. Clonality in the scalp was compared among normal scalp (n=4), patchy alopecia areata scalp (n=8), and alopecia totalis/universalis scalp (n=8). The RNA source kit depended on sample type: the PAXgene miRNA kit for fixed scalp, the miRNeasy kit for PBMCs, and the RNeasy kit for mouse skin. Amplification of TCRbeta CDR3 regions was done by immunoSEQ multiplex PCR using 35 Vbeta forward primers and 13 Jbeta reverse primers.

The method behind the library was the immunoSEQ multiplex PCR assay. RNA was extracted from all samples and reverse transcribed into cDNA as template for TCR sequencing. First-strand cDNA was synthesized with SuperScript III using a 2:1 mix of oligo-dT and random hexamers. Amplification bias was assessed with a synthetic immune receptor repertoire, and residual bias was removed computationally. Per the source publication's procedure: Raw reads were preprocessed to remove errors, and CDR3 was defined by IMGT conventions from the conserved cysteine to phenylalanine. Clonality was computed by normalizing Shannon entropy by log2 of the number of productive unique TCRs and subtracting the result from 1. CD4 or CD8 identity of scalp clones was inferred by cross-referencing scalp TCRbeta sequences with sorted blood CD4 and CD8 repertoires. TCRdb provides this immuneACCESS table in a form limited to in-frame rearrangements. Some clones are lacking; in checked studies, under half of them reflect an unresolved V gene, and why the rest are absent is not known. V, J and clone size were drawn from that table, and D and trimming were deduced from the DNA. Present in this sample are 150,000 to 200,000 clones, 50% to 70% of which were seen just once. Over 12% of the sample rests with the top ten.

With regard to this clone: The antigen it binds to is not known. Nothing much larger sits one base from this clone, and base qualities are not available.

The time point label corresponds to: baseline before oral tofacitinib. From alopecia areata patients, peripheral blood was collected along with lesional scalp punch biopsies. PBMCs were separated by density centrifugation and stained for CD3, CD4 and CD8, after which CD4+ and CD8+ T cells were sorted on a FACSAria. Overall results and qualifications from the work: Resident alphabeta T cells in normal human skin are also sequenced, complicating scalp TCR repertoire analysis, unlike mouse skin dominated by gammadelta T cells. Higher clonality and more expanded CD8+ clones were observed in lesional scalp than in normal scalp, particularly in alopecia totalis/universalis, a finding suggestive of antigenic drive. Shared TCR sequences between patients were less evident than in mice, which may be partly attributable to HLA diversity in the patient population.

The TCR comes from a human donor with alopecia areata. Sequencing used CD4+ T cells sorted from blood, obtained at week 0.

The CDR3 sequence is CSVTKQGTEAFF. The nucleotide sequence is TGCAGCGTTACTAAACAGGGTACTGAAGCTTTCTTT. The receptor chain draws on TRBV29-1 and TRBJ1-1; the D gene is perhaps TRBD1, from 6 matching bases. Reading the germline V gene gives CDR1 SQVTM and CDR2 ANQGSEA. Trimming takes 5 bases from V and 5 bases from J, and the germline ends sit 12 bases apart. Measured from the cysteine to the phenylalanine, the CDR3 is 12 residues long. Only CDR3 DNA remains: 36 bases, in frame from the first base.